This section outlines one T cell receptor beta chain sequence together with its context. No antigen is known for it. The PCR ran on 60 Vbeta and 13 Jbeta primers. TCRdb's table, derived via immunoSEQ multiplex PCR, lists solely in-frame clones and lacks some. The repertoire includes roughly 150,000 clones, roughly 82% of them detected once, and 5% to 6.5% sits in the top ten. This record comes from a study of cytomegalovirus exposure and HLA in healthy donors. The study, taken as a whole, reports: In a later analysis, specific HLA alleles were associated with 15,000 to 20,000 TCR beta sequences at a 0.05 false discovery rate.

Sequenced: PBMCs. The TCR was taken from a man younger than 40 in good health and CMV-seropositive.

CDR3 coding DNA: TGTGCCTGGAGTGGTTGGCAGGACTGGGGAAAACTGTTTTTT. It specifies CAWSGWQDWGKLFF. This chain uses TRBV30 with TRBJ1-4; D ambiguous. CDR3 length equals 14 residues. The V end lost 1 base, the J end lost 10 bases, and 16 bases lay between the germline ends. Germline CDR1 reads GTSNPN; CDR2 reads SVGIG (reference sequence).